This T cell receptor (beta chain) is from a study of human T cells and chemical hapten exposure. Study results and limitations: The study found expanded TCRs formed significantly more large CDR3 similarity clusters than controls.

The length of the CDR3 is 16 residues. CDR1 SGHTA and CDR2 FQGNSA come from the germline V gene. TCRdb redid the calling of the RACE reads with MiXCR, one entry per CDR3 protein. The table has nearly 350,000 distinct CDR3 sequences, 5.5% to 8% seen once. Noted time point: patch test 1, 2 weeks after DPC sensitization. Treatment described: therapeutic diphenylcyclopropenone sensitization with weekly scalp DPC. This clonotype showed up many times. Its target is unknown. The junction and the germline gene differ at one end; a read error may be behind it. The source was whole blood, collected in connection with sensitization to the hapten diphenylcyclopropenone (DPC). The sequence was collected from a woman in her late teens or twenties with alopecia areata. Some clones in this sample may be carry-over from other donors' samples. V gene TRBV7-2 combines with J gene TRBJ2-3, with a weak D call TRBD1 (5 bases). The DNA for the CDR3 is TGTGCCAGCAGCTTAGCCGGACAAAAGGGGTCAGATACGCAGTATTTC. Its protein is CASSLAGQKGSDTQYF.